The sequence of this TCR beta chain was determined in a study of shared clonotypes between healthy human individuals. Findings and limits, study-wide: Memory subsets generally showed smaller estimated richness than naive subsets did.

A deep-level run was used for the assay. Profiled with immunoSEQ multiplex PCR; TCRdb holds only in-frame clones, not every one. The sample includes some 2,100,000 clones, 90% to 96% of them seen just once. The germline V and J ends were trimmed by 5 bases and 9 bases, with 14 bases remaining between them. From germline, CDR1 is SGHRS and CDR2 YFSETQ. This CDR3 comprises 13 residues. Comment on this clone: Its target is unknown.

The origin of this receptor is a man aged 18 to 29 in good health. The chain employs TRBV5-1 and TRBJ1-4, with a tentative D call TRBD1 (5 bases). Sequenced material: naive CD4+ T cells sorted from blood. Stated subset: CD45RA+ positively selected. CDR3 bases: TGCGCCAGCAGTTGGGACGCCGGTCAAAAACTGTTTTTT. Residues: CASSWDAGQKLFF. Combining the CDR3 with reference TRBV5-1 and TRBJ1-4 gives the whole variable domain KAGVTQTPRYLIKTRGQQVTLSCSPISGHRSVSWYQQTPGQGLQFLFEYFSETQRNKGNFPGRFSGRQFSNSRSEMNVSTLELGDSALYLCASSWDAGQKLFFGSGTQLSVL.